This T cell receptor (beta chain) was sequenced in a study of shared clonotypes between healthy human individuals. About the research overall: CD4 naive and memory got three plates each, CD8 naive two, CD8 memory one.

CD4+ cells were split into CD45RA+ naive and CD45RA-negative memory subsets. Profiled with immunoSEQ multiplex PCR; TCRdb holds only in-frame clones, not every one. The sample comprises 300,000 to 350,000 clones, around 70% of which are singletons, and about 10% rests with the top ten. Trimming removed 6 bases from V and 4 bases from J, with 19 bases in between. The CDR3 is 15 amino acids. Per germline, CDR1 MNHNS and CDR2 SASEGT. The study, taken as a whole, reports: Naive subsets usually exceeded memory subsets in estimated richness.

In this sample, this clone turned up a few times. Its specificity is unknown. Material: memory CD4+ T cells sorted from blood. Regarding subset: CD45RA-negative fraction. The chain combines TRBV6-1 with TRBJ2-7, with D possibly being TRBD1 (6 bases). The TCR was taken from a man younger than 40 in good health. Written as DNA, the CDR3 is TGTGCCAGCAGCGTGTCGCTACAGGGTGGGTACGAGCAGTACTTC. This encodes CASSVSLQGGYEQYF.